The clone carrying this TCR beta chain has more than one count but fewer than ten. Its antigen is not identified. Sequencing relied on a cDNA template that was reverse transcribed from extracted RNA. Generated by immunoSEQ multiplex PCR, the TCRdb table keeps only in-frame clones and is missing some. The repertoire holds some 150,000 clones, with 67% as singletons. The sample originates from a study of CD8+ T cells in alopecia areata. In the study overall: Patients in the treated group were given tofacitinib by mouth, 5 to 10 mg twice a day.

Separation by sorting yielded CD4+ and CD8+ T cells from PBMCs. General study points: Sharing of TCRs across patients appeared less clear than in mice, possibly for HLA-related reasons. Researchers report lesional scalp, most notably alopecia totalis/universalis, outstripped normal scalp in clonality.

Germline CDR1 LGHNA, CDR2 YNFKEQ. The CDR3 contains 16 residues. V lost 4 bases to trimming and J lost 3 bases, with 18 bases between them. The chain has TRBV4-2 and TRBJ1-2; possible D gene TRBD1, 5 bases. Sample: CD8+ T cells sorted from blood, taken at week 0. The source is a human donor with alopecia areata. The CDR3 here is CASSRGGQGIYYGYTF. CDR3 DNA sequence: TGTGCCAGCAGCCGCGGTGGGCAGGGTATCTACTATGGCTACACCTTC.